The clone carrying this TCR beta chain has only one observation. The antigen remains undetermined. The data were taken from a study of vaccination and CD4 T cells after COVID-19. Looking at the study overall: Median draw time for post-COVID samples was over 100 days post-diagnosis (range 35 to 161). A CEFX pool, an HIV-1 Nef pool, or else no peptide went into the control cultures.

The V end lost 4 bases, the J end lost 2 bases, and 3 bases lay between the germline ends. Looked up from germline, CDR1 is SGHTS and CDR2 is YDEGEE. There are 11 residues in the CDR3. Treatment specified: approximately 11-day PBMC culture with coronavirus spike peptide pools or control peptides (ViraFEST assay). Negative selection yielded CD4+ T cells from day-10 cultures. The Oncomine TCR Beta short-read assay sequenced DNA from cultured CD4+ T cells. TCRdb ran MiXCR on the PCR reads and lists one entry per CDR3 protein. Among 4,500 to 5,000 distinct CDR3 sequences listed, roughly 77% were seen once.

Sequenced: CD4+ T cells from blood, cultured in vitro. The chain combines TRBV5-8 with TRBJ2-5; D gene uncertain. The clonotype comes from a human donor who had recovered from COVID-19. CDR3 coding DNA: TGTGCCAGCAGCCCTCAAGAGACCCAGTACTTC. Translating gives CASSPQETQYF. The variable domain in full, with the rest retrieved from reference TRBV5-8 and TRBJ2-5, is EAGVTQSPTHLIKTRGQQATLRCSPISGHTSVYWYQQALGLGLQFLLWYDEGEERNRGNFPPRFSGRQFPNYSSELNVNALELEDSALYLCASSPQETQYFGPGTRLLVL.